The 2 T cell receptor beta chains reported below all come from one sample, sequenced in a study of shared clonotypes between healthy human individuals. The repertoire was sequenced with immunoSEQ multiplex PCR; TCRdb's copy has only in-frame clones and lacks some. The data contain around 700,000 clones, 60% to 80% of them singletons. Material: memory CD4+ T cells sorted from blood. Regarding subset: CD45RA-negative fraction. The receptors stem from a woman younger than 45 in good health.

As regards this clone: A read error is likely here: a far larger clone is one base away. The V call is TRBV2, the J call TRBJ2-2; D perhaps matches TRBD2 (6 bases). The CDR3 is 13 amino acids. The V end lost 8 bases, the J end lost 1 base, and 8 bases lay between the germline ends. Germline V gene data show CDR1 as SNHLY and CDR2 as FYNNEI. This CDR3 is CASVGGNTGELFF. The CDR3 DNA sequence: TGTGCCAGCGTCGGGGGGAACACCGGGGAGCTGTTTTTT. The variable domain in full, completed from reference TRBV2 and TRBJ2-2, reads EPEVTQTPSHQVTQMGQEVILRCVPISNHLYFYWYRQILGQKVEFLVSFYNNEISEKSEIFDDQFSVERPDGSNFTLKIRSTKLEDSAMYFCASVGGNTGELFFGEGSRLTVL.

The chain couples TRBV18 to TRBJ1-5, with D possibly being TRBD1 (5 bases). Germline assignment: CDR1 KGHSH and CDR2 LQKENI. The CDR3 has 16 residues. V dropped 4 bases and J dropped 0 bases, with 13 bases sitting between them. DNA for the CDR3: TGTGCCAGCTCACTGGCGGGGCAGCTTAGCAATCAGCCCCAGCATTTT. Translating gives CASSLAGQLSNQPQHF.